This T cell receptor (beta chain) was retrieved from a study of cytomegalovirus exposure and HLA in healthy donors. Germline-derived CDR1 and CDR2 are MNHEY and SVGAGI. The CDR3 spans 14 residues. V lost 9 bases, J lost 5 bases, and 14 bases lay in between. The table came from immunoSEQ multiplex PCR; TCRdb's copy has only in-frame clones and leaves some out. The table records approximately 160,000 clones, approximately 86% of them present only once. The chain couples TRBV6-5 to TRBJ1-6, with a weak D call TRBD1 (6 bases). The source material was PBMCs. This receptor was taken from a man aged 30 to 39 in good health and CMV-seropositive. Here the CDR3 reads CASDGQMDNSPLHF. The CDR3 DNA reads TGTGCCAGTGATGGACAGATGGATAATTCACCCCTCCACTTT.